The present entry profiles one T cell receptor beta chain with its context. Its antigen is not known. This CDR3 spans 16 amino acids. Germline values: CDR1 SGHRS, CDR2 YFSETQ. Unmatched junction bases numbered 3, after V lost 0 bases and J lost 1 base. TCRdb's table, derived via immunoSEQ multiplex PCR, lists solely in-frame clones and lacks some. The sample holds 2 million to 2.5 million clones, 85% to 95% seen once. The data are from a study of shared clonotypes between healthy human individuals. Findings of the study overall: It was the non-shared clonotypes that had lower generation probabilities than clonotypes shared by all four donors.

This chain connects TRBV5-1 to TRBJ2-3; 9 nucleotides line up with TRBD1. Sequenced material: naive CD4+ T cells sorted from blood. Subset meaning: CD45RA+ positively selected. This clonotype originated in a man aged 18 to 35 in good health. The CDR3 loop reads CASSLVRTGGTDTQYF. The CDR3 DNA sequence: TGCGCCAGCAGCTTGGTTAGGACAGGGGGCACAGATACGCAGTATTTT.